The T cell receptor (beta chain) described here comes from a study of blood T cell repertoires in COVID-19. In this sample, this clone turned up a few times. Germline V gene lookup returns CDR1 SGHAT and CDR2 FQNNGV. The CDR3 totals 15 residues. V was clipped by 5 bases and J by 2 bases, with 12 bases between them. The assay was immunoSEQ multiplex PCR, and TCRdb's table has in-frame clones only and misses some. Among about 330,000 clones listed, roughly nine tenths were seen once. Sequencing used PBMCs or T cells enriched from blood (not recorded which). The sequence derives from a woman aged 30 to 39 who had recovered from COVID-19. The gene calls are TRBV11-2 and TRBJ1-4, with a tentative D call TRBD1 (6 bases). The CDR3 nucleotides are TGTGCCAGCAGCCACCGGGGGGCTACTAATGAAAAACTGTTTTTT. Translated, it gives CASSHRGATNEKLFF.